Presented here are 13 T cell receptor beta chains from one specimen sequenced in a study of response to subunit inactivated influenza vaccine. TCRdb ran MiXCR on the RT-PCR reads and lists one entry per CDR3 protein. Here the sample spans 700,000 to 800,000 distinct CDR3 sequences, approximately 17% being singletons. The input for sequencing was PBMCs from blood, taken roughly 5 days after vaccination. These receptors were taken from a man aged 45-65 years who received an inactivated influenza vaccine.

This clonotype was seen only a few times. V and J are TRBV4-2 and TRBJ1-2, with D tentatively TRBD1 (5 bases). Germline V gene sequence: CDR1 LGHNA, CDR2 YNFKEQ. V dropped 6 bases and J dropped 2 bases, with 16 bases sitting between them. This CDR3 is built from 15 residues. CDR3 in DNA: TGTGCCAGCAGTCGAAGCGGGGGGGAGAACTATGGCTACACCTTC. Amino acids: CASSRSGGENYGYTF.

This clonotype was seen a handful of times. The chain joins TRBV13 to TRBJ1-3, with D unclear. The CDR3 sequence is 14 residues long. Trimming removed 6 bases from V and 0 bases from J, with 9 bases in between. CDR1 and CDR2 from the germline V gene are PRHDT and FYEKMQ (reference sequence). The CDR3 is CASRSGSSGNTIYF. CDR3 in DNA: TGTGCCAGCAGATCGGGGAGCTCTGGAAACACCATATATTTT.

This clonotype was recorded a few times. The gene calls are TRBV9 and TRBJ2-1, with D perhaps TRBD2 (6 bases). CDR1 and CDR2 from the germline V gene are SGDLS and YYNGEE. CDR3 length: 15 residues. The germline V and J ends were trimmed by 4 bases and 0 bases, with 11 bases remaining between them. The CDR3 nucleotides are TGTGCCAGCAGCCCCCGGACTAACTCCTACAATGAGCAGTTCTTC. Amino acid sequence: CASSPRTNSYNEQFF.

This chain links TRBV6-4 with TRBJ2-1; 13 bases fit TRBD2. The ends lost 3 bases at V and 4 bases at J; junction bases unmatched: 0. CDR1 is MRHNA and CDR2 is SNTAGT in the germline V gene. The CDR3 consists of 15 residues. The CDR3 protein is CASSETSGGYNEQFF. CDR3 coding DNA: TGTGCCAGCAGTGAGACTAGCGGGGGGTACAATGAGCAGTTCTTC.

On this clonotype itself: A much larger clone lies one base from this, so it may be a read error. The V call is TRBV7-2, the J call TRBJ2-7; TRBD2 agrees at 7 bases. The length of the CDR3 is 15 residues. Germline lookup yields CDR1 SGHTA and CDR2 FQGNSA. V trimming: 5 bases; J trimming: 0 bases; junction bases outside the gene matches: 7. CDR3 DNA sequence: TGTGCCAGCAGCAAGACTAGCTGGAGCTCCTACGAGCAGTACTTC. It yields the protein CASSKTSWSSYEQYF. The full variable domain, completed using reference TRBV7-2 and TRBJ2-7, is GAGVSQSPSNKVTEKGKDVELRCDPISGHTALYWYRQSLGQGLEFLIYFQGNSAPDKSGLPSDRFSAERTGGSVSTLTIQRTQQEDSAVYLCASSKTSWSSYEQYFGPGTRLTVT.

The chain couples TRBV30 to TRBJ1-1, with D hard to call. V was clipped by 4 bases and J by 3 bases, with 12 bases between them. Per the germline V gene, CDR1 is GTSNPN and CDR2 is SVGIG (reference sequence). This CDR3 contains 13 residues. The CDR3 loop is CAWTRFRDTEAFF. Here the CDR3 DNA reads TGTGCCTGGACCAGATTTAGGGACACTGAAGCTTTCTTT. Filled out from reference TRBV30 and TRBJ1-1, the complete variable domain reads SQTIHQWPATLVQPVGSPLSLECTVEGTSNPNLYWYRQAAGRGLQLLFYSVGIGQISSEVPQNLSASRPQDRQFILSSKKLLLSDSGFYLCAWTRFRDTEAFFGQGTRLTVV.

This clonotype appeared a few times. The chain combines TRBV6-2 or TRBV6-3 with TRBJ1-2, with D hard to call. This CDR3 is 19 amino acids long. The V end lost 2 bases, the J end lost 3 bases, and 25 bases lay between the germline ends. CDR1 is MNHEY, CDR2 SVGEGT, per germline. Here the CDR3 reads CASSYATLGRARRDYGYTF. The CDR3 nucleotides are TGTGCCAGCAGTTACGCCACTCTGGGCCGGGCCAGGAGGGACTATGGCTACACCTTC.

The chain employs TRBV20-1 and TRBJ2-3; no firm D call. Trimming removed 2 bases from V and 3 bases from J, with 15 bases in between. The CDR3 extends over 15 amino acids. In germline, CDR1 is DFQATT, CDR2 SNEGSKA (reference sequence). The CDR3 loop is CSARKAQEVTDTQYF. The CDR3, as DNA: TGCAGTGCTAGAAAGGCCCAGGAAGTAACAGATACGCAGTATTTT.

CDR3 DNA: TGCGCCAGCAGCTTGAGAGACCCCTCTGGGGCCAACGTCCTGACTTTC. The encoded protein is CASSLRDPSGANVLTF. This rearrangement joins TRBV5-1 to TRBJ2-6; D uncertain. Germline V gene lookup returns CDR1 SGHRS and CDR2 YFSETQ. The CDR3 length is 16 residues. The ends were cut back, 1 base at V and 0 bases at J, with 8 bases in the middle.

The chain couples TRBV4-2 to TRBJ1-5; TRBD1 agrees at 7 bases. The germline V gene has CDR1 LGHNA and CDR2 YNFKEQ. V shed 3 bases and J 4 bases; nucleotides not matched to a gene: 6. The CDR3 totals 15 residues. CDR3 region: CASSHPGQENQPQHF. The CDR3 nucleotides read TGTGCCAGCAGCCACCCCGGACAGGAAAATCAGCCCCAGCATTTT.

The chain is built from TRBV6-5 and TRBJ1-2; D call uncertain. Deletions cut 2 bases from V and 2 bases from J, with 9 bases between. Per the germline V gene, CDR1 is MNHEY and CDR2 is SVGAGI. The CDR3 extends over 14 amino acids. CDR3 DNA sequence: TGTGCCAGCAGTTACGACGGAGTAAACTATGGCTACACCTTC. It encodes CASSYDGVNYGYTF.

This clonotype was recorded at least ten times. The chain joins TRBV6-4 to TRBJ2-2; D is unclear. Trimming pared 3 bases from V and 3 bases from J, leaving 2 bases between. Germline V lookup: CDR1 MRHNA, CDR2 SNTAGT. The CDR3 length is 12 residues. The CDR3 DNA reads as TGTGCCAGCAGTGAGGACACCGGGGAGCTGTTTTTT. It specifies CASSEDTGELFF.

The gene calls are TRBV5-5 and TRBJ1-4; a possible D gene is TRBD1 (5 bases). The germline V gene encodes CDR1 SGHKS and CDR2 YYEKEE (reference sequence). This CDR3 comprises 16 residues. With 0 bases removed from V and 4 bases from J, the gap between germline ends came to 13 bases. This chain's CDR3 is CASSLGDGSYNEKLFF. The CDR3 coding sequence is TGTGCCAGCAGCTTGGGGGACGGAAGCTATAATGAAAAACTGTTTTTT.